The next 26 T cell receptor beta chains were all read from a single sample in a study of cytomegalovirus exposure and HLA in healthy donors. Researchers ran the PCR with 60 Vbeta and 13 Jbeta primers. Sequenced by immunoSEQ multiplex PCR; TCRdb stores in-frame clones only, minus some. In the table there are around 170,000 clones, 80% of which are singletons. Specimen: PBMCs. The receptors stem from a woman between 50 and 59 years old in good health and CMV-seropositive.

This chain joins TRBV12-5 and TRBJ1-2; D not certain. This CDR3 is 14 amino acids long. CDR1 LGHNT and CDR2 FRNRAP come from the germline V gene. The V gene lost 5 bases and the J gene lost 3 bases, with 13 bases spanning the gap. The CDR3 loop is CASGPPGIDYGYTF. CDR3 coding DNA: TGTGCTAGTGGTCCCCCCGGTATCGACTATGGCTACACCTTC.

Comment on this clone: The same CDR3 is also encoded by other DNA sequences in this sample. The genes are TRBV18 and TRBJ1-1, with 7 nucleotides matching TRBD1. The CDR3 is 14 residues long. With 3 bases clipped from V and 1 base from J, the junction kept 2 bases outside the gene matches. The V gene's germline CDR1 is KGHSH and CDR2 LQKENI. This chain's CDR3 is CASSPGQQNTEAFF. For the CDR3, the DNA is TGTGCCAGCTCACCGGGACAGCAGAACACTGAAGCTTTCTTT.

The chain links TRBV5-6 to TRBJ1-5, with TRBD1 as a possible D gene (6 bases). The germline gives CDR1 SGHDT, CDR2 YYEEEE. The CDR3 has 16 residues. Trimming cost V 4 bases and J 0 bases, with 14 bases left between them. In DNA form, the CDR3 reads TGTGCCAGCAGCACAAGACAGGTCCTTAGCAATCAGCCCCAGCATTTT. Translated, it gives CASSTRQVLSNQPQHF.

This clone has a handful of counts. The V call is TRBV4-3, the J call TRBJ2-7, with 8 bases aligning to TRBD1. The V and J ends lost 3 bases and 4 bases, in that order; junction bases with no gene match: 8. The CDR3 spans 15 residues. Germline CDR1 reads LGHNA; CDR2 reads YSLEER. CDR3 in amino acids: CASSHRTGMEYEQYF. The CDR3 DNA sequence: TGCGCCAGCAGCCATCGGACAGGGATGGAGTACGAGCAGTACTTC.

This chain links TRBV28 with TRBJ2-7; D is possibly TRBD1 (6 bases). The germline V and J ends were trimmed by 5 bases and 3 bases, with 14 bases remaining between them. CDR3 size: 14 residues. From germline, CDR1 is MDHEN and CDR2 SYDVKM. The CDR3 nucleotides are TGTGCCAGCAGTCCCGGGACAAGGCGCTACGAGCAGTACTTC. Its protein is CASSPGTRRYEQYF. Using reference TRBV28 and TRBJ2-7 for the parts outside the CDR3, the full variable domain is DVKVTQSSRYLVKRTGEKVFLECVQDMDHENMFWYRQDPGLGLRLIYFSYDVKMKEKGDIPEGYSVSREKKERFSLILESASTNQTSMYLCASSPGTRRYEQYFGPGTRLTVT.

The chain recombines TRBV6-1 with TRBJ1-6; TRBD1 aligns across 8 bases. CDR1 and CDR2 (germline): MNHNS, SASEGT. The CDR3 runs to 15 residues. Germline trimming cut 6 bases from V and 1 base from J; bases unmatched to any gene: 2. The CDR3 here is CASSRQGSYNSPLHF. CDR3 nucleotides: TGTGCCAGCAGCAGACAGGGGTCCTATAATTCACCCCTCCACTTT.

CDR3 residues: CASSGQGTANSPLHF. DNA for the CDR3: TGTGCCAGCAGCGGACAGGGGACGGCGAATTCACCCCTCCACTTT. The V gene is TRBV7-2, the J gene TRBJ1-6, with 9 bases aligning to TRBD1. This CDR3 spans 15 amino acids. The trim removed 5 bases at V and 7 bases at J, leaving 6 bases unmatched. Germline CDR1 is SGHTA and CDR2 is FQGNSA.

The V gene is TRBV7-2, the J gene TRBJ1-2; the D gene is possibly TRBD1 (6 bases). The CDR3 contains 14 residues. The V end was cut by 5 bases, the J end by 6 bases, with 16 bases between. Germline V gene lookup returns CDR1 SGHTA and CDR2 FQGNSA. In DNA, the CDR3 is TGTGCCAGCAGCGTAGAAGCTAACAGGGATGGCTACACCTTC. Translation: CASSVEANRDGYTF.

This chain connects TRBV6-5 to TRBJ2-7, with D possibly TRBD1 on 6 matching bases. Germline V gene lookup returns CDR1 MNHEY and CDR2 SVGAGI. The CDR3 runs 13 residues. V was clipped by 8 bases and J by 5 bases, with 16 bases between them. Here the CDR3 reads CASVSLGQHEQYF. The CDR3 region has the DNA TGTGCCAGCGTAAGCCTGGGACAACACGAGCAGTACTTC.

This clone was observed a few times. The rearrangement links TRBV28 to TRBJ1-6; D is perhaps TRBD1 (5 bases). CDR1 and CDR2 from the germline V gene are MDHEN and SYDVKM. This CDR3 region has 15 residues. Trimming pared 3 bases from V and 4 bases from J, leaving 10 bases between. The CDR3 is CASSLAGYYNSPLHF. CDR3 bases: TGTGCCAGCAGTTTGGCAGGGTATTATAATTCACCCCTCCACTTT. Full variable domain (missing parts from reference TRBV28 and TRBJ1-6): DVKVTQSSRYLVKRTGEKVFLECVQDMDHENMFWYRQDPGLGLRLIYFSYDVKMKEKGDIPEGYSVSREKKERFSLILESASTNQTSMYLCASSLAGYYNSPLHFGNGTRLTVT.

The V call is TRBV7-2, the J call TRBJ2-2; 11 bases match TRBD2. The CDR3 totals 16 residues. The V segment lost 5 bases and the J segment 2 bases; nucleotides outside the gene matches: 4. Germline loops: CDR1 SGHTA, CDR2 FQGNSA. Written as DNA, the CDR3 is TGTGCCAGCAGCCCCCTAGCGGGGGGCAACACCGGGGAGCTGTTTTTT. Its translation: CASSPLAGGNTGELFF.

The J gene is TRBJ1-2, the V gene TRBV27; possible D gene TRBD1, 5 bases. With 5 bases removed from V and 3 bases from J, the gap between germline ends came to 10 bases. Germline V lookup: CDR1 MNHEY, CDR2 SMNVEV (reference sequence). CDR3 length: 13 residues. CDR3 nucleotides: TGTGCCAGCAGTACACAGGCCTACTATGGCTACACCTTC. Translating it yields CASSTQAYYGYTF.

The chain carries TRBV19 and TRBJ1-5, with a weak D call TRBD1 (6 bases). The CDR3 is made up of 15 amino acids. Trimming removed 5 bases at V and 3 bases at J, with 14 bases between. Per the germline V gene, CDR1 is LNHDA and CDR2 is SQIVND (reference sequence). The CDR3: CASSPQQGNNQPQHF. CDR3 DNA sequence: TGTGCCAGTAGTCCACAACAGGGAAACAATCAGCCCCAGCATTTT.

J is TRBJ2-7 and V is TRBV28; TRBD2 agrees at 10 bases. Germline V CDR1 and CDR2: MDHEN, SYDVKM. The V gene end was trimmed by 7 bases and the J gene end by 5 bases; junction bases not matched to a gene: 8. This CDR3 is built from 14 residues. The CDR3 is CASNLLAGAHEQYF. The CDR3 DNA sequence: TGTGCCAGCAATCTCCTAGCGGGAGCCCACGAGCAGTACTTC.

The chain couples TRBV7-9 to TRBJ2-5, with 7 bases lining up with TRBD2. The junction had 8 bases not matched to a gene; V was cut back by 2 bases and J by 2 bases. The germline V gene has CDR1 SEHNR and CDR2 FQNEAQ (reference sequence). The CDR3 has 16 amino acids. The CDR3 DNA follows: TGTGCCAGCAGCTTATGGCTTAGACTAGCTCAAGAGACCCAGTACTTC. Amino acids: CASSLWLRLAQETQYF.

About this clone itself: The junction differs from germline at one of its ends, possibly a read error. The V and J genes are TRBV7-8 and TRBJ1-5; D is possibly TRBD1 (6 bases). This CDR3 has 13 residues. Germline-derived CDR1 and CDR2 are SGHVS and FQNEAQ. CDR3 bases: TGTGCCAGCAGCCCGGGGGGCAGGGAGGATCCTAATTTT. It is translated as CASSPGGREDPNF.

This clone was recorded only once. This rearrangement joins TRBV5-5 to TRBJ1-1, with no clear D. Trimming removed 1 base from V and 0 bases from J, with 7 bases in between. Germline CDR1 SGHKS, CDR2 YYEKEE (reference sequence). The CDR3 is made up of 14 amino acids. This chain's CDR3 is CASSLLFMNTEAFF. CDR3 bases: TGTGCCAGCAGCTTGTTGTTCATGAACACTGAAGCTTTCTTT.

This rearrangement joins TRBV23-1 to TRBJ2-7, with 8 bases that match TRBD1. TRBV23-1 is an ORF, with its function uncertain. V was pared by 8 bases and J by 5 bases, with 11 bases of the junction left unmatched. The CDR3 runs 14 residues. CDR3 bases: TGCGCCAGCGATCCTCAGGGGGCGACGGACGAGCAGTACTTC. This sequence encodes CASDPQGATDEQYF.

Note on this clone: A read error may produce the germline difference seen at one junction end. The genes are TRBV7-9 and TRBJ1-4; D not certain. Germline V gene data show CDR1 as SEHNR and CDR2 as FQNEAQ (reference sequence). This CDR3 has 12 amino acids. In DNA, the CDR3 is TGTTCCAGCAGCTCCATCGGTGAAAAACTGTTTTTT. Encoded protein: CSSSSIGEKLFF.

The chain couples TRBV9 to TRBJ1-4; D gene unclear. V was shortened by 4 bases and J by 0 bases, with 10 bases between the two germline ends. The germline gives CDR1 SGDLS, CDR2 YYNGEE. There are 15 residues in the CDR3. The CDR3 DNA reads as TGTGCCAGCAGCTCTGCGACAACAACTAATGAAAAACTGTTTTTT. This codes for CASSSATTTNEKLFF.

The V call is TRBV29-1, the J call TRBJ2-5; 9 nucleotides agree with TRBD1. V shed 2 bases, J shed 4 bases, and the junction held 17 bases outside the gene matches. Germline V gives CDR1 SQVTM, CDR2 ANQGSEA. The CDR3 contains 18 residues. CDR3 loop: CSVEPPNRGQGRRETQYF. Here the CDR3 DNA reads TGCAGCGTTGAACCCCCCAACAGGGGGCAAGGGAGAAGAGAGACCCAGTACTTC. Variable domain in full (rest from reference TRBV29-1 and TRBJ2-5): SAVISQKPSRDICQRGTSLTIQCQVDSQVTMMFWYRQQPGQSLTLIATANQGSEATYESGFVIDKFPISRPNLTFSTLTVSNMSPEDSSIYLCSVEPPNRGQGRRETQYFGPGTRLLVL.

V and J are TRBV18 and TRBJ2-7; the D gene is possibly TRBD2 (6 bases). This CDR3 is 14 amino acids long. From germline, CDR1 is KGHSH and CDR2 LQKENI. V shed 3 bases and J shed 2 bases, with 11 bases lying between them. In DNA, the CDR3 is TGTGCCAGCTCACCGGGCCGGGGGACCTACGAGCAGTACTTC. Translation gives CASSPGRGTYEQYF. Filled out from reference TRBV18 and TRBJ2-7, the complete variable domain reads NAGVMQNPRHLVRRRGQEARLRCSPMKGHSHVYWYRQLPEEGLKFMVYLQKENIIDESGMPKERFSAEFPKEGPSILRIQQVVRGDSAAYFCASSPGRGTYEQYFGPGTRLTVT.

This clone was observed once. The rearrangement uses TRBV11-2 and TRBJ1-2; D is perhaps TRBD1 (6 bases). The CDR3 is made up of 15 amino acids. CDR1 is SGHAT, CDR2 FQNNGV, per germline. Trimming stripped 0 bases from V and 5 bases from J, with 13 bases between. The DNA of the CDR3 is TGTGCCAGCAGCTTAGAGGCCAGGGGCTTATATGGCTACACCTTC. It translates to CASSLEARGLYGYTF.

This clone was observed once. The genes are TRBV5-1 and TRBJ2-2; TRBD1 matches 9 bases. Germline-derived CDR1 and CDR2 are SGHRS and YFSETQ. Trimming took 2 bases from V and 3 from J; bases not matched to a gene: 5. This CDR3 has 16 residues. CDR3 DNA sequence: TGCGCCAGCAGCTTACAGGGGGCGGAGTACACCGGGGAGCTGTTTTTT. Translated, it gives CASSLQGAEYTGELFF.

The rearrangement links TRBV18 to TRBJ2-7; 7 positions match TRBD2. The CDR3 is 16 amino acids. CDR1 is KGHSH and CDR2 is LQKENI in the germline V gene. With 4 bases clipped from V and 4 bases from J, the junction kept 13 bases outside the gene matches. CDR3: CASSLKPGTTSYEQYF. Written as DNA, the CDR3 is TGTGCCAGCTCACTGAAACCAGGGACTACTTCATACGAGCAGTACTTC.

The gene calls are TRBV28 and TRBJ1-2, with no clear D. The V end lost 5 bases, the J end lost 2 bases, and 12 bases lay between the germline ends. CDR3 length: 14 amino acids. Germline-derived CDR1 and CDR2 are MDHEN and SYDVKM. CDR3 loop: CASSTLTQNYGYTF. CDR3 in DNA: TGTGCCAGCAGTACCCTGACACAGAACTATGGCTACACCTTC.